The source of this T cell receptor (beta chain) is a study of cytomegalovirus exposure and HLA in healthy donors. Findings of the study overall: Confirmation in vitro established that three CMV-associated chains were specific for CMV antigens. Immune exposure information comprised only CMV serostatus. Reportedly, fewer N-insertions than the roughly 600-donor mean appeared in an Asian-associated ancestry cluster in a later analysis. In a later analysis, V- and J-gene trimming of beta chains associated with a DCLRE1C missense variant, replicated independently.

To note about this clone: Its antigen is unidentified.

The PCR had 60 Vbeta and 13 Jbeta primers. Assay used: immunoSEQ multiplex PCR; TCRdb lists only in-frame clones, some missing. The table has 150,000 to 200,000 clones, about 88% seen once. Sequencing input: PBMCs. The TCR sequence derives from a girl under three years old in good health and CMV-seronegative.

The CDR3 DNA reads TGTGCCAGCAGGAGACTCCGGGACAGGGCCTACGAGCAGTACTTC. It specifies CASRRLRDRAYEQYF. The V and J genes are TRBV6-5 and TRBJ2-7; 9 bases are shared with TRBD1. The germline CDR1 and CDR2 sequences are MNHEY and SVGAGI. V shed 6 bases and J 2 bases; nucleotides not matched to a gene: 8. The CDR3 runs 15 residues.